The entry below describes one T cell receptor beta chain. As yet, its antigen is unknown. Looked up from germline, CDR1 is DFQATT and CDR2 is SNEGSKA (reference sequence). The CDR3 has 11 residues. Trimming cost V 3 bases and J 4 bases, with 7 bases left between them. The sample originates from a study of cytomegalovirus exposure and HLA in healthy donors. Study findings and constraints: The investigators catalogued 150 to 200 TCR beta chains as cytomegalovirus-associated.

A multiplex PCR was run with 60 Vbeta primers and 13 Jbeta primers. This table comes from immunoSEQ multiplex PCR, and its TCRdb copy is limited to in-frame clones, with some not included. The sample records 85,000 to 130,000 clones, more than 65% being singletons. This TCR was recovered from a boy aged 5-17 years in good health and CMV-seronegative. The genes are TRBV20-1 and TRBJ2-7; no firm D call. Sequencing used PBMCs. The CDR3 region has the DNA TGCAGTGCTAGGGTCCGGTACGAGCAGTACTTC. Residues: CSARVRYEQYF.